This T cell receptor (beta chain) derives from a study of patients and donors after allogeneic stem cell transplantation. In its sample, this clonotype was seen many times. Via MiXCR, TCRdb re-called the RT-PCR reads, giving one row per CDR3 protein. The table has about 960,000 distinct CDR3 sequences, more than 15% seen once. This CDR3 spans 15 amino acids. Trimming took off 1 base at V and 4 bases at J, with 11 bases between the two ends. Germline V gene data show CDR1 as SEHNR and CDR2 as FQNEAQ (reference sequence). Specimen: blood, either unsorted or a sorted T cell fraction (not recorded which). The sequence came from a human donor who was either an allogeneic HSCT recipient or a stem cell or donor lymphocyte infusion donor (not recorded which). It is not recorded whose cells these are; they may come from a transplant donor. V usage is TRBV7-9 and J usage is TRBJ2-1; tentatively, D is TRBD2 (6 bases). The DNA of the CDR3 is TGTGCCAGCAGCTTAGAGGGAGGTCTTTACAATGAGCAGTTCTTC. Encoded protein: CASSLEGGLYNEQFF.